This T cell receptor beta chain was identified in a study of shared clonotypes between healthy human individuals. Regarding the study as a whole: Limitation of the genetic and exposure-history diversity represented came from the few donors. The researchers took only blood, and tissue repertoires probably look different. An expected dependence of interdonor clonotype sharing on sequencing depth was noted.

As regards this clone: The antigen is undetermined.

The replicate PCRs on unsorted PBMC were given about 0.3 ug DNA, which is some 28,000 T cell genomes. Measured with immunoSEQ multiplex PCR; TCRdb has only the in-frame clones, and not every one. Among about 480,000 clones listed, roughly 78% were seen once. The ends were cut back, 2 bases at V and 8 bases at J, with 16 bases in the middle. Germline CDR1 is KGHSH and CDR2 is LQKENI. The CDR3 is made up of 15 amino acids. Sequenced sample: PBMCs. The origin of this receptor is a woman aged 40-49 years in good health. Some clones in this sample may be carry-over from other donors' samples. The gene calls are TRBV18 and TRBJ2-1; weak D call: TRBD1 (6 bases). The CDR3, as DNA: TGTGCCAGCTCACCAAACCGGGACATTAACCATGAGCAGTTCTTC. Its protein product is CASSPNRDINHEQFF.